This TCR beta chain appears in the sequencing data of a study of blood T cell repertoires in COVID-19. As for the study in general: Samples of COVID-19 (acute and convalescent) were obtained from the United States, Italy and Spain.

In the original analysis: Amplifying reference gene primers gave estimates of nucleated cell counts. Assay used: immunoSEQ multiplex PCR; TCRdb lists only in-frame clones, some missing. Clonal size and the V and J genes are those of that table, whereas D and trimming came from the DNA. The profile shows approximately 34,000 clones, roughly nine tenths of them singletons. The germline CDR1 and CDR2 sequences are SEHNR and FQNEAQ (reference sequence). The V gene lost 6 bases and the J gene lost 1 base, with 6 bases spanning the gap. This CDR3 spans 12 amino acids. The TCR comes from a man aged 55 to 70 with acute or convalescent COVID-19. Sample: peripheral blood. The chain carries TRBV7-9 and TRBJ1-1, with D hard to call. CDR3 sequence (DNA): TGTGCCAGCAGTACCGGGAACACTGAAGCTTTCTTT. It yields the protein CASSTGNTEAFF.